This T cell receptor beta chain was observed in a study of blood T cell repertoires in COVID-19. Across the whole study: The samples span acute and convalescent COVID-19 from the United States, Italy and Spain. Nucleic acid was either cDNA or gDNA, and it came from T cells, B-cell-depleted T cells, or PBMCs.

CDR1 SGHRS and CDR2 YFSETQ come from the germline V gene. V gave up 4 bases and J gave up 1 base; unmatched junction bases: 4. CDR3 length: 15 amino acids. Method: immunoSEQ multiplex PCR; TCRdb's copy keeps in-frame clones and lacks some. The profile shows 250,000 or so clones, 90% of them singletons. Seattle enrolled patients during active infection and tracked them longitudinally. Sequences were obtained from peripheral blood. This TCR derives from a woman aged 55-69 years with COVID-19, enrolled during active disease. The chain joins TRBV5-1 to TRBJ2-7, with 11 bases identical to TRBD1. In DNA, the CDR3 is TGCGCCAGCAGCCCGGACAGGGGGCTTTCCTACGAGCAGTACTTC. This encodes CASSPDRGLSYEQYF.